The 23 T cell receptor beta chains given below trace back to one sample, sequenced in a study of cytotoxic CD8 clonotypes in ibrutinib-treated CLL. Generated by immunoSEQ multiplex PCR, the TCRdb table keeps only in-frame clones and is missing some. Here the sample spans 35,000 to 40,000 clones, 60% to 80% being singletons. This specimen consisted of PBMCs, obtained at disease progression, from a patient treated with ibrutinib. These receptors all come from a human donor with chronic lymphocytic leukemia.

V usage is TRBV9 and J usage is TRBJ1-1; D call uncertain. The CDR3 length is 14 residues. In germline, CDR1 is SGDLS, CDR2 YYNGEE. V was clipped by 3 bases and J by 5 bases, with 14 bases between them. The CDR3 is CASSAVLGRTEAFF. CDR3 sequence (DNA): TGTGCCAGCAGCGCCGTGTTGGGGAGGACTGAAGCTTTCTTT.

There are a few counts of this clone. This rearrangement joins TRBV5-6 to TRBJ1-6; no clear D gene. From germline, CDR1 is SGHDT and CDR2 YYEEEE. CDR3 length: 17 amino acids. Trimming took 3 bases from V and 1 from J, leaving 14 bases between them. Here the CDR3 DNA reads TGTGCCAGCAGCTCAGATCCGGCGGAATCCTATAATTCACCCCTCCACTTT. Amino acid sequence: CASSSDPAESYNSPLHF.

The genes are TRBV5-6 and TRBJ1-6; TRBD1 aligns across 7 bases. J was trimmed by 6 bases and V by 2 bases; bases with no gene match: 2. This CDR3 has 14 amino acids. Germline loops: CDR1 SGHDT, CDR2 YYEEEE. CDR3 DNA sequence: TGTGCCAGCAGCTTTGGACAGGCTAATTCACCCCTCCACTTT. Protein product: CASSFGQANSPLHF.

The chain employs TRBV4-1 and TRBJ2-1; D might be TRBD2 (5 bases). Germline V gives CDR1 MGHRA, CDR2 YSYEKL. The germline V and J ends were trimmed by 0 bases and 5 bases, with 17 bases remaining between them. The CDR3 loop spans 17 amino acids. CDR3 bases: TGCGCCAGCAGCCAAGATCGTGGGCTAGCCGCGGACAATGAGCAGTTCTTC. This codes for CASSQDRGLAADNEQFF.

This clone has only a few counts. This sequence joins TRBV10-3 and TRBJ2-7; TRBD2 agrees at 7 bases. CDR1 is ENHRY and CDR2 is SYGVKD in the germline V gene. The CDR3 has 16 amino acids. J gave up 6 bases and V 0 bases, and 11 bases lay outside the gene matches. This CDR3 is CAISESGSGGSPEQYF. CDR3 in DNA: TGTGCCATCAGTGAGTCGGGGTCGGGGGGATCCCCCGAGCAGTACTTC.

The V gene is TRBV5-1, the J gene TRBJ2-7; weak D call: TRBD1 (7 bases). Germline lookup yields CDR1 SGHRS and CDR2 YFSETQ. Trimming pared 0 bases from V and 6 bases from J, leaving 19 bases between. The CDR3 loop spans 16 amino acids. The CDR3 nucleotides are TGCGCCAGCAGCTTGGGTCGGGCCTCCCAGGGGGGCGAGCAGTACTTC. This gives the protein CASSLGRASQGGEQYF.

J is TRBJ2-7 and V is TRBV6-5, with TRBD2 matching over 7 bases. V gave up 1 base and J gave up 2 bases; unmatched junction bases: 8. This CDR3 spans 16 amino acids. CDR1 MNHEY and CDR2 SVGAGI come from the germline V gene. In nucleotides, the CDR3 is TGTGCCAGCAGTTACTTGGTGGGGGGGGTCCCCTACGAGCAGTACTTC. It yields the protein CASSYLVGGVPYEQYF.

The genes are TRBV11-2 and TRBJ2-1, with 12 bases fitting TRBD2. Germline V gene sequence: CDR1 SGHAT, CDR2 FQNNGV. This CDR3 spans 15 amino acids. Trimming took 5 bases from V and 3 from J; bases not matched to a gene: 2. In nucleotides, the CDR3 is TGTGCCAGCAGCCCGACTAGCGGGGGCTACAATGAGCAGTTCTTC. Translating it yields CASSPTSGGYNEQFF.

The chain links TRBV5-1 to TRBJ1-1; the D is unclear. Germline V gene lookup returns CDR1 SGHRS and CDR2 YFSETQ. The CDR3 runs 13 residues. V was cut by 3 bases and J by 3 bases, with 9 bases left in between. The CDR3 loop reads CASSSRPYTEAFF. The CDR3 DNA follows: TGCGCCAGCAGCTCCCGACCCTACACTGAAGCTTTCTTT.

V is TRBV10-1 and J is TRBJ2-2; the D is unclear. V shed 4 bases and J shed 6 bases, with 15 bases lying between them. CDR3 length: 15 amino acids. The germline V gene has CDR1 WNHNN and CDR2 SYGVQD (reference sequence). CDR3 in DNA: TGCGCCAGCAGTGGTGATCCCCCCCCGGCCGGGGAGCTGTTTTTT. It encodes CASSGDPPPAGELFF.

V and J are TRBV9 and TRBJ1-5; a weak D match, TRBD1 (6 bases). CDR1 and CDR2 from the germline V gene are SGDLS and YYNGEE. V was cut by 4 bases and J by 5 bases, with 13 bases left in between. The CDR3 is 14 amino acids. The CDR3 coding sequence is TGTGCCAGCAGCCCCTTGGGGGGCGATCAGCCCCAGCATTTT. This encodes CASSPLGGDQPQHF.

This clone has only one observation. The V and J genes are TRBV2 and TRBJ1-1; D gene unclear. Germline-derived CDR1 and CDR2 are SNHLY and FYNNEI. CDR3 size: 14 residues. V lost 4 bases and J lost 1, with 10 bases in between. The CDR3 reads CASSGRARNTEAFF. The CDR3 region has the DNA TGTGCCAGCAGTGGGAGAGCGCGGAACACTGAAGCTTTCTTT.

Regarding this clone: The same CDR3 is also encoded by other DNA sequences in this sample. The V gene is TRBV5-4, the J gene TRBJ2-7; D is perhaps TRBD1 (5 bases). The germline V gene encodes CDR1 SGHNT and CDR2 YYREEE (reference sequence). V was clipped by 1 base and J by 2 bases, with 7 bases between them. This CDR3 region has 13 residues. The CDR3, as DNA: TGTGCCAGCAGCTTGACAGGAACCTACGAGCAGTACTTC. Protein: CASSLTGTYEQYF. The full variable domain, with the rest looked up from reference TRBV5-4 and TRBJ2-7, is ETGVTQSPTHLIKTRGQQVTLRCSSQSGHNTVSWYQQALGQGPQFIFQYYREEENGRGNFPPRFSGLQFPNYSSELNVNALELDDSALYLCASSLTGTYEQYFGPGTRLTVT.

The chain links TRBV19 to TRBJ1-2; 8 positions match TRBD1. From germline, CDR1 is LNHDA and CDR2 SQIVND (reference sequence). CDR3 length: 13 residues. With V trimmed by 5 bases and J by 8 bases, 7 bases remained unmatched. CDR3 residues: CASSPRGPEGYTF. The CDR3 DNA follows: TGTGCCAGTAGTCCCAGGGGGCCGGAAGGCTACACCTTC.

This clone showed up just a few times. The CDR3 loop is CASSPSGTGVPEQYF. In DNA form, the CDR3 reads TGTGCCAGCAGCCCCTCGGGGACAGGGGTCCCCGAGCAGTACTTC. This chain links TRBV2 with TRBJ2-7; 10 bases are a match to TRBD1. The CDR3 sequence is 15 residues long. V trimming: 6 bases; J trimming: 6 bases; junction bases outside the gene matches: 11. In germline, CDR1 is SNHLY, CDR2 FYNNEI.

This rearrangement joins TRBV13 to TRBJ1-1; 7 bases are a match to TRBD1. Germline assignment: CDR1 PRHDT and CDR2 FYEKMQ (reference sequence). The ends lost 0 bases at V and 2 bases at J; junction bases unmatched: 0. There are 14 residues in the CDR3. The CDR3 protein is CASSLGGGNTEAFF. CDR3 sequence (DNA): TGTGCCAGCAGCTTAGGAGGGGGCAACACTGAAGCTTTCTTT.

The CDR3 DNA follows: TGTGCCAGCAGTGAAGCCGGGGCAATTAATTCACCCCTCCACTTT. Translation gives CASSEAGAINSPLHF. The genes are TRBV2 and TRBJ1-6; D is possibly TRBD1 (5 bases). V dropped 0 bases and J dropped 6 bases, with 9 bases sitting between them. This CDR3 contains 15 residues. The V gene's germline CDR1 is SNHLY and CDR2 FYNNEI.

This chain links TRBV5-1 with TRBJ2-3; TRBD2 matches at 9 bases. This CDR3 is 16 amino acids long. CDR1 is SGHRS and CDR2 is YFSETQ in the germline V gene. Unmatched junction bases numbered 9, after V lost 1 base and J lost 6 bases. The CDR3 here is CASSLQGPAGGDTQYF. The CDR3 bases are TGCGCCAGCAGCTTGCAGGGTCCCGCGGGGGGGGATACGCAGTATTTT.

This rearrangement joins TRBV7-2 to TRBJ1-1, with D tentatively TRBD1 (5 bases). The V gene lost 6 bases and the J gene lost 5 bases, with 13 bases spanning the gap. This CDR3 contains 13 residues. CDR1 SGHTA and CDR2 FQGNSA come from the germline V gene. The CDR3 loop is CASSQGGGTEAFF. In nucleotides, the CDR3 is TGTGCCAGCAGTCAGGGAGGTGGGACTGAAGCTTTCTTT.

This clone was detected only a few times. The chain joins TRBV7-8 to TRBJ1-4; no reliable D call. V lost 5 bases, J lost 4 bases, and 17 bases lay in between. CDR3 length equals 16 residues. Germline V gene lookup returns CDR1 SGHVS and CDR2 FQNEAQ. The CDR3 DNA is TGTGCCAGCAGCGTAGAGTTTGGTCAGATTAATGAAAAACTGTTTTTT. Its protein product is CASSVEFGQINEKLFF.

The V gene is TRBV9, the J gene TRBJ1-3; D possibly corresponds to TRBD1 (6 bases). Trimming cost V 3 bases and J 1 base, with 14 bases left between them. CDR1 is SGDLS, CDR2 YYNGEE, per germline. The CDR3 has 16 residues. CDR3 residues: CASSDDRSSSGNTIYF. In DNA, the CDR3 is TGTGCCAGCAGCGACGACAGGTCTTCGTCTGGAAACACCATATATTTT.

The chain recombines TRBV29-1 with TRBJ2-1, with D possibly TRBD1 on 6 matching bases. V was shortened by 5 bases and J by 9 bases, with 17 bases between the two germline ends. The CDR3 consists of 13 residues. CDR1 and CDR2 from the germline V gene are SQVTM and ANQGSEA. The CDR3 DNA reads TGCAGCGTTCGGGCACAGGGTAATAGTGAGCAGTTCTTC. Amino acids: CSVRAQGNSEQFF.

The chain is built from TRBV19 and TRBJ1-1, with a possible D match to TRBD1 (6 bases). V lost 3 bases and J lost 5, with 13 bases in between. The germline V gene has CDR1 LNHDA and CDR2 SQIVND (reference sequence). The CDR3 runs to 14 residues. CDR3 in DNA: TGTGCCAGTAGTATTGCGGGGGCAGGAACTGAAGCTTTCTTT. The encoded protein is CASSIAGAGTEAFF.